A selection of T cell receptor beta chains follows, all from one sample in a study of blood T cell repertoires in COVID-19. Some clones are missing from TCRdb's copy, which holds only in-frame ones; the method was immunoSEQ multiplex PCR. The sample carries 18,000 or so clones, more than 70% recorded once. Sample: peripheral blood. Source of these receptors: a man in his forties with active COVID-19. The CDR3 runs from the conserved cysteine through the conserved F or W. The D gene is left open where the match is weak. The size field is filled for only some rows; it gives once, few, many or a size class.

abundance | j_gene | len | d_gene | v_gene | CDR3aa | CDR3nt
- | TRBJ2-1 | 15 | TRBD2 | TRBV4-3 | CASSQASGRNNEQFF | TGCGCCAGCAGCCAAGCTAGCGGGAGGAACAATGAGCAGTTCTTC
- | TRBJ2-1 | 16 | - | TRBV6-2/TRBV6-3 | CASSYSPGSSYNEQFF | TGTGCCAGCAGTTACTCGCCGGGGTCTTCCTACAATGAGCAGTTCTTC
- | TRBJ1-5 | 12 | - | TRBV12-3/TRBV12-4 | CASSFSNQPQHF | TGTGCCAGCAGTTTTTCGAATCAGCCCCAGCATTTT
- | TRBJ2-2 | 17 | TRBD2 | TRBV3-1/TRBV3-2 | CACMRLAGGSNTGELFF | TGTGCCTGTATGCGGCTAGCGGGAGGATCGAACACCGGGGAGCTGTTTTTT
few | TRBJ2-1 | 14 | TRBD2 | TRBV7-9 | CASSLDGRADEQFF | TGTGCCAGCAGCTTAGACGGGAGGGCCGATGAGCAGTTCTTC
- | TRBJ2-3 | 14 | - | TRBV6-2/TRBV6-3 | CASSRDIITDTQYF | TGTGCCAGCAGTCGAGACATTATCACAGATACGCAGTATTTT
- | TRBJ2-1 | 15 | - | TRBV13 | CASSPENREVNEQFF | TGTGCCAGCAGCCCCGAAAACAGGGAAGTCAATGAGCAGTTCTTC
- | TRBJ2-1 | 17 | TRBD2 | TRBV19 | CASSIAGGRSSYNEQFF | TGTGCCAGTAGTATTGCGGGGGGGCGGAGCTCCTACAATGAGCAGTTCTTC
- | TRBJ2-1 | 16 | - | TRBV12-5 | CASGSPQGRAIHEQFF | TGTGCTAGTGGTTCGCCCCAGGGCCGCGCTATCCATGAGCAGTTCTTC
- | TRBJ2-2 | 16 | TRBD2 | TRBV27 | CASSFLREDGTGELFF | TGTGCCAGCAGTTTCCTACGGGAGGATGGCACCGGGGAGCTGTTTTTT
- | TRBJ2-7 | 15 | TRBD2 | TRBV6-6 | CASKRGLAENYEQYF | TGTGCCAGCAAAAGGGGACTAGCGGAAAACTACGAGCAGTACTTC
- | TRBJ1-4 | 15 | TRBD1 | TRBV3-1/TRBV3-2 | CASSHGQGTKEKLFF | TGTGCCAGCAGCCACGGACAGGGAACAAAGGAAAAACTGTTTTTT
once | TRBJ2-5 | 14 | TRBD1 | TRBV7-2 | CASSSRGTGETQYF | TGTGCCAGCAGCTCCAGGGGGACCGGAGAGACCCAGTACTTC
- | TRBJ1-2 | 15 | - | TRBV20-1 | CSASTPTSGLYGYTF | TGCAGTGCTAGTACTCCCACCAGCGGGTTATATGGCTACACCTTC
- | TRBJ2-2 | 15 | - | TRBV5-4 | CASSRGAGNTGELFF | TGTGCCAGCAGCCGGGGGGCGGGGAACACCGGGGAGCTGTTTTTT
- | TRBJ1-6 | 15 | - | TRBV2 | CASSVGVGLDSPLHF | TGTGCCAGCAGTGTAGGGGTGGGTCTGGATTCACCCCTCCACTTT
- | TRBJ1-5 | 16 | - | TRBV19 | CASSREGVYSNQPQHF | TGTGCCAGTAGTAGGGAGGGGGTCTATAGCAATCAGCCCCAGCATTTT
once | TRBJ2-2 | 15 | - | TRBV4-3 | CASSRYTTGTGELFF | TGCGCCAGCAGCCGTTATACCACGGGGACCGGGGAGCTGTTTTTT
few | TRBJ2-3 | 17 | TRBD1 | TRBV5-1 | CASSHTGTGGITDTQYF | TGCGCCAGCAGCCACACCGGGACAGGGGGTATTACAGATACGCAGTATTTT
few | TRBJ1-5 | 17 | - | TRBV18 | CASSPSAYRDSNQPQHF | TGTGCCAGCTCACCGTCCGCCTACAGGGATAGCAATCAGCCCCAGCATTTT
- | TRBJ1-1 | 14 | TRBD1 | TRBV7-9 | CASSLTGRYTEAFF | TGTGCCAGCAGCTTGACAGGGCGGTACACTGAAGCTTTCTTT
- | TRBJ2-3 | 18 | TRBD2 | TRBV4-2 | CASSLTQRLAGYTDTQYF | TGTGCCAGCAGCCTCACTCAAAGACTAGCGGGATACACAGATACGCAGTATTTT
- | TRBJ2-7 | 13 | - | TRBV27 | CASSLSGTNEQYF | TGTGCCAGCAGTTTATCCGGGACAAACGAGCAGTACTTC
- | TRBJ1-6 | 16 | TRBD1 | TRBV5-4 | CASSLPSGQYNSPLHF | TGTGCCAGCAGCCTTCCGTCGGGACAGTATAATTCACCCCTCCACTTT
- | TRBJ1-4 | 15 | - | TRBV5-1 | CASSLGGLGREKLFF | TGCGCCAGCAGCTTGGGAGGGCTGGGCCGCGAAAAACTGTTTTTT
- | TRBJ2-7 | 15 | - | TRBV6-5 | CASSQDSLLPYEQYF | TGTGCCAGCAGCCAGGACAGTTTACTTCCCTACGAGCAGTACTTC
- | TRBJ2-1 | 15 | - | TRBV5-1 | CASSSNHISYNEQFF | TGCGCCAGCAGCTCGAATCACATCTCCTACAATGAGCAGTTCTTC
- | TRBJ1-2 | 15 | TRBD1 | TRBV5-1 | CASSRRQGAPYGYTF | TGCGCCAGCAGCCGTAGACAGGGGGCGCCCTATGGCTACACCTTC
- | TRBJ1-4 | 15 | - | TRBV5-1 | CASSLDGSTNEKLFF | TGCGCCAGCAGCTTGGACGGGTCAACTAATGAAAAACTGTTTTTT
- | TRBJ1-6 | 18 | TRBD1 | TRBV30 | CAWSVQGNRVIYNSPLHF | TGTGCCTGGAGTGTACAGGGGAACAGGGTCATCTATAATTCACCCCTCCACTTT
- | TRBJ2-7 | 17 | - | TRBV7-9 | CASSLMSPAVITYEQYF | TGTGCCAGCAGCTTAATGTCCCCCGCGGTTATTACCTACGAGCAGTACTTC
- | TRBJ1-2 | 14 | - | TRBV9 | CASSAGTENYGYTF | TGTGCCAGCAGCGCAGGCACCGAAAACTATGGCTACACCTTC
few | TRBJ2-3 | 15 | TRBD2 | TRBV4-3 | CASSPGLAGPDTQYF | TGCGCCAGCAGCCCGGGACTAGCGGGACCAGATACGCAGTATTTT
- | TRBJ2-1 | 16 | TRBD2 | TRBV7-2 | CASSFVVGLAANEQFF | TGTGCCAGCAGCTTCGTTGTGGGACTAGCGGCCAATGAGCAGTTCTTC
- | TRBJ2-7 | 14 | TRBD1 | TRBV3-1/TRBV3-2 | CASSQNRGPYEQYF | TGTGCCAGCAGCCAGAACAGGGGTCCCTACGAGCAGTACTTC
- | TRBJ2-1 | 16 | - | TRBV3-1/TRBV3-2 | CASSQEYLTATNEQFF | TGTGCCAGCAGCCAAGAGTATCTGACAGCTACCAATGAGCAGTTCTTC
- | TRBJ1-1 | 21 | - | TRBV23-1 | CASSQSRPSPNKQGANTEAFF | TGCGCCAGCAGTCAATCTCGCCCGTCCCCTAACAAACAGGGTGCGAACACTGAAGCTTTCTTT
- | TRBJ2-1 | 13 | - | TRBV6-5 | CASILESSNEQFF | TGTGCCAGCATACTAGAAAGTTCCAATGAGCAGTTCTTC
- | TRBJ2-3 | 13 | - | TRBV5-4 | CASSYDNTDTQYF | TGTGCCAGCAGCTACGACAACACAGATACGCAGTATTTT
- | TRBJ2-1 | 14 | - | TRBV9 | CASSVGSSPYEQFF | TGTGCCAGCAGCGTCGGGTCCAGTCCGTATGAGCAGTTCTTC
- | TRBJ2-7 | 15 | TRBD2 | TRBV9 | CASSVAASGSYEQYF | TGTGCCAGCAGCGTAGCGGCTAGCGGTTCCTACGAGCAGTACTTC
- | TRBJ2-1 | 14 | TRBD2 | TRBV5-4 | CASRNSGSHNEQFF | TGTGCCAGCAGGAATAGCGGGAGCCACAATGAGCAGTTCTTC
- | TRBJ2-7 | 17 | TRBD1 | TRBV25-1 | CASSAQTGQGASYEQYF | TGTGCCAGCAGTGCCCAAACGGGACAGGGGGCTTCCTACGAGCAGTACTTC
- | TRBJ1-2 | 16 | - | TRBV27 | CASSSLTGEINYGYTF | TGTGCCAGCAGTTCCCTTACAGGAGAGATTAACTATGGCTACACCTTC
- | TRBJ2-7 | 15 | - | TRBV10-3 | CAIRGSTGDSGEQYF | TGTGCCATCAGGGGCTCGACGGGAGACTCAGGAGAGCAGTACTTC
- | TRBJ1-1 | 13 | - | TRBV19 | CASSMDSGTEAFF | TGTGCCAGTAGTATGGATTCGGGCACTGAAGCTTTCTTT
- | TRBJ2-1 | 12 | - | TRBV13 | CASSSGSGEQFF | TGTGCCAGCAGCTCTGGGTCGGGTGAGCAGTTCTTC
- | TRBJ1-2 | 15 | - | TRBV29-1 | CSVETDSPTGYGYTF | TGCAGCGTTGAAACGGACAGCCCCACTGGTTATGGCTACACCTTC
- | TRBJ2-7 | 16 | - | TRBV3-1/TRBV3-2 | CASSLASFVGAGEQYF | TGTGCCAGCAGCCTGGCATCTTTCGTAGGGGCGGGAGAGCAGTACTTC